This TCR beta chain originates from a study of CD8 T cells in Susac syndrome (dated by TCRdb to about 2019). With respect to the entire study: Of the Susac syndrome patients who were sequenced, fewer than 10 were in clinical remission while about six had clinically active disease. At blood withdrawal, Susac syndrome patients were either therapy-naive, taking corticosteroids (in some cases with IVIg as well), or taking IVIg alone. Whether CD8+ T cell activation and differentiation in Susac syndrome was antigen driven was tested using repertoire sequencing.

Study-wide conclusions, independent of this receptor: No clonal expansion was detected in the CD4+ T cell repertoire of Susac syndrome patients. The number of individuals in the TCR sequencing and HLA analysis was recognized as being relatively small.

RNA was extracted with the RNeasy kit and 0.5 to 1 ug was reverse transcribed using random hexamers. The immunoSEQ multiplex PCR assay, covering 54 Vbeta and 13 Jbeta segments, was used to amplify TCR beta CDR3 regions. PCR amplification bias was corrected using a synthetic template baseline for primer optimization and computational correction. For the original study's pipeline: Reads were annotated to V, D and J genes according to IMGT and were analyzed with immunoSEQ Analyzer, with only productive sequences retained. Clonality was calculated as one minus the Shannon entropy normalized by log2 of the number of productive unique sequences. Public and private clones were assessed among the 100 most prevalent clones of each patient and control. Clones were defined as Susac-specific if absent from the healthy and MS cohorts, from around 1,000 published viral clones and from other ImmuneACCESS disease sequences. In TCRdb, the public reads were trimmed at Q25 with fastp and aligned with MiXCR, with productive beta chains retained. Each CDR3 protein gets just one entry, which takes the most common genes and DNA from the rows behind it. V and J calls and clone size were set by TCRdb, not the authors. The sample records about 240,000 distinct CDR3 sequences, 90% to 97% of which are singletons. Clones ranked in the top ten supply 0.095% to 0.12% of the sample.

Peripheral blood CD8+ and CD4+ T cells from healthy donors, Susac syndrome patients and multiple sclerosis patients were profiled using high-throughput TCR beta sequencing. Recently defined diagnostic criteria for definite or probable disease were met by the Susac syndrome patients. Bulk CD8+ and CD4+ T cells were purified magnetically by negative isolation, whereas CD8+ TEMRA cells were enriched by FACS. Blood was collected in EDTA tubes and processed within 24 hours, with PBMCs isolated through density gradient centrifugation. PBMCs intended for TCR sequencing were cryopreserved in liquid nitrogen and were subsequently thawed in a 37 degrees C water bath. The sorted or isolated CD4+, CD8+ and CD8+ TEMRA cells reached a purity of at least 90%. Points on this clonotype: Its antigen is not yet known. Base-call qualities are not available, and no considerably larger clone is one nucleotide away.

The V end loses 5 bases and the J end loses 0 bases, and a stretch of 11 bases separates them. The CDR3 has 16 amino acids, counting the end cysteine and phenylalanine. The sequence is cut down to CDR3 DNA, 48 bases in frame from base 1. CDR1 and CDR2, per the germline V gene (reference sequence), are SEHNR and FQNEAQ. The TCR was taken from a human donor with Susac syndrome. The chain is assembled from TRBV7-9 and TRBJ2-6; the D gene identity is not certain. The sample comprised CD4+ T cells from PBMCs. The CDR3: CASSPTESSGANVLTF. The DNA sequence is given as TGTGCCAGCAGCCCAACAGAAAGCTCTGGGGCCAACGTCCTGACTTTC.